This T cell receptor (beta chain) was sequenced in a study of graft-versus-host responses after intestinal transplantation. Study-level background: Those transplanted obtained multivisceral, liver-intestinal, or isolated intestinal grafts.

Profiling relied on immunoSEQ multiplex PCR, and the TCRdb table lists in-frame clones only, not all of them. The table includes roughly 13,000 clones, roughly a third detected once. Study outcomes and limitations: Graft-versus-host to host-versus-graft clonal ratios in allografts were high in patients with graft-donor T cell macrochimerism.

The receptor comes from a human patient who received an intestinal transplant. Sample: alloreactive CD4+ T cells from a mixed lymphocyte reaction culture, taken before intestinal transplant. As to subset: CFSE-low proliferating T cells sorted from approximately 6-day pre-transplant mixed lymphocyte reaction (GvH or HvG direction).

CDR3 DNA: TGCGCCAGCAGCTTGGCCGCGGGGTTGAACACTGAAGCTTTCTTT. Protein product: CASSLAAGLNTEAFF. This rearrangement joins TRBV5-1 to TRBJ1-1; D unclear. Trimming stripped 0 bases from V and 0 bases from J, with 9 bases between. There are 15 residues in the CDR3. Germline assignment: CDR1 SGHRS and CDR2 YFSETQ.